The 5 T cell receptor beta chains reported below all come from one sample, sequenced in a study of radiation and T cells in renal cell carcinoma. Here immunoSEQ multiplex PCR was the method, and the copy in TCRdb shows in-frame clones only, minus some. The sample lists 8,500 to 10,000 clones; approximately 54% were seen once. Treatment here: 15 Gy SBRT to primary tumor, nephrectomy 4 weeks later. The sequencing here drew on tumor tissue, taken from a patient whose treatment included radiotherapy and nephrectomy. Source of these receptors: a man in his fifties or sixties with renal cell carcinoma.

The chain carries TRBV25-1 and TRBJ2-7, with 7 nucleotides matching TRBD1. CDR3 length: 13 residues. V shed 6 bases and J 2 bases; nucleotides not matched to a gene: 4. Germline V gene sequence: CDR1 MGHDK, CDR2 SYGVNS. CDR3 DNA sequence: TGTGCCAGCAGCCCGGGACAGACCTACGAGCAGTACTTC. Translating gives CASSPGQTYEQYF.

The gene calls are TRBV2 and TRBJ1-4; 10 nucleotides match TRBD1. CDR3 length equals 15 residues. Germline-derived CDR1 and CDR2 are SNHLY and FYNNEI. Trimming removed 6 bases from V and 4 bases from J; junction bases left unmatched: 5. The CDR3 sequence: CASSRDRGHNEKLFF. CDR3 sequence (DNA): TGTGCCAGCAGCCGGGACAGGGGTCATAATGAAAAACTGTTTTTT.

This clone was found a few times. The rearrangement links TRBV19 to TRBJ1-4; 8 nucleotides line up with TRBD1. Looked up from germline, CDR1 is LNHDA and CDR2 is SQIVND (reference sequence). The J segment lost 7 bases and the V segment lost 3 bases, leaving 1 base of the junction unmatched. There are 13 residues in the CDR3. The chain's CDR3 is CASSIGQGEKLFF. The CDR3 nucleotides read TGTGCCAGTAGTATCGGACAGGGTGAAAAACTGTTTTTT. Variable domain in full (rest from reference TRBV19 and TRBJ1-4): DGGITQSPKYLFRKEGQNVTLSCEQNLNHDAMYWYRQDPGQGLRLIYYSQIVNDFQKGDIAEGYSVSREKKESFPLTVTSAQKNPTAFYLCASSIGQGEKLFFGSGTQLSVL.

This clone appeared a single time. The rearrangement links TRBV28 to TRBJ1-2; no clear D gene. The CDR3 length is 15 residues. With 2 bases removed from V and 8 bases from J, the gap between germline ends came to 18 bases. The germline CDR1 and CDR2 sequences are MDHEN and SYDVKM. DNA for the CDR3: TGTGCCAGCAGTTTAATCGGGGAACCCGAAGGAGGCTACACCTTC. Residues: CASSLIGEPEGGYTF.

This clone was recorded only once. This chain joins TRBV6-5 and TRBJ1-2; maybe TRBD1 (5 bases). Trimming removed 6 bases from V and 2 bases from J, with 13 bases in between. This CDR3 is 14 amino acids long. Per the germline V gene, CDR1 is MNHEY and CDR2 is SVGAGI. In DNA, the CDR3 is TGTGCCAGCAGACTAGGGGAGGGGAACTATGGCTACACCTTC. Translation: CASRLGEGNYGYTF.